The clone carrying this TCR beta chain was counted only a few times. Its antigen is not identified. This record belongs to a study of T cell repertoires in cytomegalovirus infection. Turning to the study itself: CMV infection together with matching HLA type was indicated by public TCR beta signatures.

The study's findings and limits: Carriers of CMV and the relevant HLA type were discriminated by public TCR beta frequency. Predominance within the ex vivo response was attributable to HLA-C-restricted CMV-specific TCR beta clonotypes.

CDR1 is MNHEY, CDR2 SVGEGT, per germline. Trimming took 2 bases from V and 5 from J, leaving 10 bases between them. The CDR3 has 13 residues. TCRdb analysed the reads with MiXCR anew, one entry per CDR3 protein. The top ten hold around 79% of the sample, which has roughly 68,000 distinct CDR3 sequences, approximately 24% seen once. The sequence was obtained from a human donor in good health (CMV status not recorded). Some clones in this sample may be carry-over from other donors' samples. V is TRBV6-2 or TRBV6-3 and J is TRBJ2-7; perhaps TRBD1 as D (6 bases). The sequenced material came from PBMCs, sequenced either directly or after in vitro stimulation (not recorded which). The CDR3 region has the DNA TGTGCCAGCAGTTACCTTGGGGGCCACGAGCAGTACTTC. Its protein is CASSYLGGHEQYF.